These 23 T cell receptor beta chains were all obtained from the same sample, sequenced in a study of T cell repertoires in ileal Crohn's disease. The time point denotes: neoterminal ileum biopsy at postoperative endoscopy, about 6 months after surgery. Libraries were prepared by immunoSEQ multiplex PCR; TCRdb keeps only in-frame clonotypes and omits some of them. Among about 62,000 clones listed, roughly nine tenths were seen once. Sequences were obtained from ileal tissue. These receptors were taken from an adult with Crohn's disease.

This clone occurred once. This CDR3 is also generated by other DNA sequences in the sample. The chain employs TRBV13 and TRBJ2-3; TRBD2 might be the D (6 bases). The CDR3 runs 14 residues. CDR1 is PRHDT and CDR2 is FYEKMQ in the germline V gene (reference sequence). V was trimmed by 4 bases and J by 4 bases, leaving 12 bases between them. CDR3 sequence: CASSSQGGADTQYF. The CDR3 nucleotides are TGTGCCAGCAGCTCTCAGGGAGGAGCAGATACGCAGTATTTT. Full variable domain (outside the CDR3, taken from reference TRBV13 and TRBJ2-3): AAGVIQSPRHLIKEKRETATLKCYPIPRHDTVYWYQQGPGQDPQFLISFYEKMQSDKGSIPDRFSAQQFSDYHSELNMSSLELGDSALYFCASSSQGGADTQYFGPGTRLTVL.

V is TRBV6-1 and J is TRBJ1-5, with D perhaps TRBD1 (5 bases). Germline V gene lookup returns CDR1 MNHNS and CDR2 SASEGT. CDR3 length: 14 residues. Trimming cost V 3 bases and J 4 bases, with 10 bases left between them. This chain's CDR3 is CASSDLGGNQPQHF. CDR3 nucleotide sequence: TGTGCCAGCAGTGATTTGGGGGGGAATCAGCCCCAGCATTTT.

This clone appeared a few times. CDR3 sequence reads: CASSNRDRVNMNTEAFF. The CDR3 DNA reads TGTGCCAGCAGTAACCGGGACAGGGTGAACATGAACACTGAAGCTTTCTTT. The genes are TRBV2 and TRBJ1-1; TRBD1 matches at 9 bases. Germline V lookup: CDR1 SNHLY, CDR2 FYNNEI. The CDR3 is 17 residues long. The V gene end was trimmed by 5 bases and the J gene end by 0 bases; junction bases not matched to a gene: 10.

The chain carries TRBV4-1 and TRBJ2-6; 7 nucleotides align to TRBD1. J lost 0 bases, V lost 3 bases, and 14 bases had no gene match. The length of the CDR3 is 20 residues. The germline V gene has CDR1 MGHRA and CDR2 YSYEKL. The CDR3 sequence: CASSQTKTGNHPSGANVLTF. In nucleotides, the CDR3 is TGCGCCAGCAGCCAGACGAAGACAGGGAACCATCCCTCTGGGGCCAACGTCCTGACTTTC.

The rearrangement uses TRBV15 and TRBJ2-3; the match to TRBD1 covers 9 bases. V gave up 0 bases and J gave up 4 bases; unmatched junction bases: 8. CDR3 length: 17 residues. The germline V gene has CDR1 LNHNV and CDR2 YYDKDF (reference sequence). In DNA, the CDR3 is TGTGCCACCAGCAGAGATCTAGGACAGGGGATGGCAGATACGCAGTATTTT. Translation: CATSRDLGQGMADTQYF.

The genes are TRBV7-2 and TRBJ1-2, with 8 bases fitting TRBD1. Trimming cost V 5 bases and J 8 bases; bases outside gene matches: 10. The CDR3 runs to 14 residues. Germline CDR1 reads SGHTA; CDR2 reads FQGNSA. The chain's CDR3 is CASSLGQGVGGYTF. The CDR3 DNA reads TGTGCCAGCAGCCTCGGACAGGGAGTGGGAGGCTACACCTTC.

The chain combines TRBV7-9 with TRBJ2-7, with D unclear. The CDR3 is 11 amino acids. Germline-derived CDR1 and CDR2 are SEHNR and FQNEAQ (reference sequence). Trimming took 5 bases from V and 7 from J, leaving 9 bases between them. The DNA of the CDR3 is TGTGCCAGCAGCCTTTTAGAAGAGCAGTACTTC. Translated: CASSLLEEQYF.

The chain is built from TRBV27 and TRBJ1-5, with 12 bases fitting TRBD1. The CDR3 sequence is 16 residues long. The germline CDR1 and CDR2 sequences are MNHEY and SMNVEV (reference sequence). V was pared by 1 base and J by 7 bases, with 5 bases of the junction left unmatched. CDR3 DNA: TGTGCCAGCAGTTTATATGGGGGGACAGGGGGCCAGCCCCAGCATTTT. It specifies CASSLYGGTGGQPQHF.

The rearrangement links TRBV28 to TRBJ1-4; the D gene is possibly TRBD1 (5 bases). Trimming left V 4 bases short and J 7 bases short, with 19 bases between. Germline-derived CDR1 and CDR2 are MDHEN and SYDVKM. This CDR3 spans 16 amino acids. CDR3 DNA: TGTGCCAGCAGTTGGGCCGGGGGGGAAAGAGGTGAAAAACTGTTTTTT. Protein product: CASSWAGGERGEKLFF.

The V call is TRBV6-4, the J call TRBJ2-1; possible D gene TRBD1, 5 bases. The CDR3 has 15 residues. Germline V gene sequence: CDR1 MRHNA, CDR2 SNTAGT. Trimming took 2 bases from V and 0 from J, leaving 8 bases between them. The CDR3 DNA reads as TGTGCCAGCAGTGACCAGGGTACCTCCTACAATGAGCAGTTCTTC. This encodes CASSDQGTSYNEQFF.

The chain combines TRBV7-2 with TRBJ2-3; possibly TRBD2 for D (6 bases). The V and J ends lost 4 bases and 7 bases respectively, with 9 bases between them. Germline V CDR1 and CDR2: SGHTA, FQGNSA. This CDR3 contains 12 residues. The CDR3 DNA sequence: TGTGCCAGCAGCTCTCTAGCGAATACGCAGTATTTT. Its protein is CASSSLANTQYF. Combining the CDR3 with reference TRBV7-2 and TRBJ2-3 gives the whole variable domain GAGVSQSPSNKVTEKGKDVELRCDPISGHTALYWYRQSLGQGLEFLIYFQGNSAPDKSGLPSDRFSAERTGGSVSTLTIQRTQQEDSAVYLCASSSLANTQYFGPGTRLTVL.

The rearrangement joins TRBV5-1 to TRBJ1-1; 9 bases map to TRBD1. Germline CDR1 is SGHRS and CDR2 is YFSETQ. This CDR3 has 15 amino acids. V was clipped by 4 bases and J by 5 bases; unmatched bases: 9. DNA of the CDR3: TGCGCCAGCAGCATCACAGGGGGCGAGGTAACTGAAGCTTTCTTT. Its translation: CASSITGGEVTEAFF.

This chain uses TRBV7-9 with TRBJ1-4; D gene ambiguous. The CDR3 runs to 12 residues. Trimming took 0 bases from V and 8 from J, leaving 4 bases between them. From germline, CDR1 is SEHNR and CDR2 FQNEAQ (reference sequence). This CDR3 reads CASSLAREKLFF. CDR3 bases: TGTGCCAGCAGCTTAGCACGGGAAAAACTGTTTTTT.

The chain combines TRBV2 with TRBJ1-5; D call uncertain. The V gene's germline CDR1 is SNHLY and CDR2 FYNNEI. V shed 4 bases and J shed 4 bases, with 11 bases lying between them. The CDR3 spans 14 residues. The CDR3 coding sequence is TGTGCCAGCAGTGTTGAACAGCCGAATCAGCCCCAGCATTTT. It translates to CASSVEQPNQPQHF. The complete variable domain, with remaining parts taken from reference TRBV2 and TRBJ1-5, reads EPEVTQTPSHQVTQMGQEVILRCVPISNHLYFYWYRQILGQKVEFLVSFYNNEISEKSEIFDDQFSVERPDGSNFTLKIRSTKLEDSAMYFCASSVEQPNQPQHFGDGTRLSIL.

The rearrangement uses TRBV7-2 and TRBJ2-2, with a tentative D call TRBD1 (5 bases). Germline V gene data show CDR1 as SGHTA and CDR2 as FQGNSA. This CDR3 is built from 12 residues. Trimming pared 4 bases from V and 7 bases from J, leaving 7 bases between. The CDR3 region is CASSYDSGELFF. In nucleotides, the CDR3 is TGTGCCAGCAGCTACGACAGCGGGGAGCTGTTTTTT.

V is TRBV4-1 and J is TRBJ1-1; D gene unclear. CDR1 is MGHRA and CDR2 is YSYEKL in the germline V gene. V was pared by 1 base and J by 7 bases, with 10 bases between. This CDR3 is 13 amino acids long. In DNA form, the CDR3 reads TGCGCCAGCAGCCAAGTATTTAAAATTGAAGCTTTCTTT. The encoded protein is CASSQVFKIEAFF.

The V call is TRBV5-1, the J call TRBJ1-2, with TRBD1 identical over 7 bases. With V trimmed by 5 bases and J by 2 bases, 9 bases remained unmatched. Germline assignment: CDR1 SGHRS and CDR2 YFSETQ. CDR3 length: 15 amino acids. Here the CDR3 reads CASRAETGSNYGYTF. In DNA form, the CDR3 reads TGCGCCAGCAGGGCCGAGACAGGGTCCAACTATGGCTACACCTTC.

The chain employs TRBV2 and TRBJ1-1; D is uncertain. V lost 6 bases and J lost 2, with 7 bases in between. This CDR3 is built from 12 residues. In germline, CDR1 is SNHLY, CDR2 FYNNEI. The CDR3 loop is CASSPRNTEAFF. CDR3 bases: TGTGCCAGCAGCCCCAGAAACACTGAAGCTTTCTTT. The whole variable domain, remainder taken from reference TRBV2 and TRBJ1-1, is EPEVTQTPSHQVTQMGQEVILRCVPISNHLYFYWYRQILGQKVEFLVSFYNNEISEKSEIFDDQFSVERPDGSNFTLKIRSTKLEDSAMYFCASSPRNTEAFFGQGTRLTVV.

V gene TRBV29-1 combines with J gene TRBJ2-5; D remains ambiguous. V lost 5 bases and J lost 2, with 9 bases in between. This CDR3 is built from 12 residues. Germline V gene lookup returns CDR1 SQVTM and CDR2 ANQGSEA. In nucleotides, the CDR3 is TGCAGCGTTTTGAGCCGACAAGAGACCCAGTACTTC. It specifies CSVLSRQETQYF.

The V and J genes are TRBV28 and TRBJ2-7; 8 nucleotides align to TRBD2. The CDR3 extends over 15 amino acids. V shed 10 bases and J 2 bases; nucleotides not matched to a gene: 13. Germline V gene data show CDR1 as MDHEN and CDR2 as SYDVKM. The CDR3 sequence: CATGLIGTRAYEQYV. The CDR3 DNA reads TGTGCCACCGGACTGATCGGGACTAGAGCCTACGAGCAGTACGTC.

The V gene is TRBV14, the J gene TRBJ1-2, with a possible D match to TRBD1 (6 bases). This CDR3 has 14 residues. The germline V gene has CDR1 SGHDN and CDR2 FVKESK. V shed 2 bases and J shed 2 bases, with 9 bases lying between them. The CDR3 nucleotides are TGTGCCAGCAGCCAACTGCAGGGGAACTATGGCTACACCTTC. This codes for CASSQLQGNYGYTF.

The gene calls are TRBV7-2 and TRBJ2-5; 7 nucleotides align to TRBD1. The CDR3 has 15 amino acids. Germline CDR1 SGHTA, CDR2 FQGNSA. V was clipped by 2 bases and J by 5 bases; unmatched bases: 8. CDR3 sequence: CASSLKLGGGETQYF. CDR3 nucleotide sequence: TGTGCCAGCAGCTTAAAACTAGGGGGCGGGGAGACCCAGTACTTC.

This CDR3 reads CAWSGTGVSEAFF. CDR3 nucleotide sequence: TGTGCCTGGAGTGGGACAGGGGTGTCCGAAGCTTTCTTT. The chain couples TRBV30 to TRBJ1-1, with 9 bases matching TRBD1. The CDR3 loop spans 13 amino acids. V was pared by 1 base and J by 8 bases, with 5 bases of the junction left unmatched. The germline V gene encodes CDR1 GTSNPN and CDR2 SVGIG (reference sequence).